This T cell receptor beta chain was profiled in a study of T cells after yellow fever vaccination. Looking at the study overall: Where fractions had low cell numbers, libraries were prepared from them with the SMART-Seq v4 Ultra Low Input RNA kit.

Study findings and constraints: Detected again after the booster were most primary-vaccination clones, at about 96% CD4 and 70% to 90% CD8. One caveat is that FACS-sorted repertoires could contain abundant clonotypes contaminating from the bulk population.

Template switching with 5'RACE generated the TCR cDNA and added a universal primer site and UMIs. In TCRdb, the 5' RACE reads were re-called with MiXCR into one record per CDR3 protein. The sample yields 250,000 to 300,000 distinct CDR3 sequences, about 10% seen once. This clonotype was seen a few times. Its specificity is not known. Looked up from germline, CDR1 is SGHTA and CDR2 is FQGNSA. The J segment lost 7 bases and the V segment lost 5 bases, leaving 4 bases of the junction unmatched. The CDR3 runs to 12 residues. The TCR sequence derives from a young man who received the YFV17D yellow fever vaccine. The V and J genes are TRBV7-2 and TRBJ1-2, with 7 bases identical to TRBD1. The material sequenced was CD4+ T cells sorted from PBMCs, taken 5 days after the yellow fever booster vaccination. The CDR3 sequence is CASSTTGAGYTF. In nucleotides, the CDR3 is TGTGCCAGCAGCACTACAGGGGCTGGCTACACCTTC. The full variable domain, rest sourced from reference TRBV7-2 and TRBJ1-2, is GAGVSQSPSNKVTEKGKDVELRCDPISGHTALYWYRQSLGQGLEFLIYFQGNSAPDKSGLPSDRFSAERTGGSVSTLTIQRTQQEDSAVYLCASSTTGAGYTFGSGTRLTVV.